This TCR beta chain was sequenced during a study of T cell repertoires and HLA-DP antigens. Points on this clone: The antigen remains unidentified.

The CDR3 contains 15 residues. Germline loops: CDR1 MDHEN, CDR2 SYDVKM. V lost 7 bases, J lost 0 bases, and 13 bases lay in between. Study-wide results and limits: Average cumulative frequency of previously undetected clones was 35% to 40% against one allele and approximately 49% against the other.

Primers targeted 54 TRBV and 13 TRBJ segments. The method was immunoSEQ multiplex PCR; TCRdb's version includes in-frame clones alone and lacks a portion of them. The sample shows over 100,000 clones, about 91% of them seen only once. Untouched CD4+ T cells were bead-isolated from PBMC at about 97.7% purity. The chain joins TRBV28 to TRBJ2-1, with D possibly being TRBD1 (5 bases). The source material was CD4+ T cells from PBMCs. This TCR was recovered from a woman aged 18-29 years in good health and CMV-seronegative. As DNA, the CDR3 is TGTGCCAGCACCTACAGGAAGAGCTCCTACAATGAGCAGTTCTTC. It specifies CASTYRKSSYNEQFF.